This note documents a single T cell receptor (beta chain) sequence. This entry belongs to a study of blood T cell repertoires in COVID-19. The method was immunoSEQ multiplex PCR; TCRdb's version includes in-frame clones alone and lacks a portion of them. The sample includes 200,000 to 250,000 clones, roughly 83% of them seen just once. Germline CDR1 LGHDT, CDR2 YNNKEL (reference sequence). CDR3 length equals 14 residues. J lost 3 bases, V lost 4 bases, and 5 bases had no gene match. The origin of this receptor is a man older than 75 with acute or convalescent COVID-19. The specimen was peripheral blood. V is TRBV3-1 (or the pseudogene TRBV3-2) and J is TRBJ1-1; 7 nucleotides line up with TRBD1. The CDR3 coding sequence is TGTGCCAGCAGCCTTACAGGGGAGCACACTGAAGCTTTCTTT. Translation: CASSLTGEHTEAFF.